These 20 T cell receptor beta chains share one sample of origin, sequenced in a study of T-cell reconstitution after alpha-beta-depleted transplantation in children. Molecular barcoding with unique molecular identifiers was used for the TCRbeta library. TCRdb re-analysed the PCR reads in MiXCR, keeping a single row per CDR3 protein. In the table there are some 200,000 distinct CDR3 sequences, about 8.4% of which are singletons. This specimen consisted of PBMCs, mostly from graft donor cells, obtained 360 days after TCRalphabeta/CD19-depleted stem cell transplant. The receptors come from a male patient between 2 and 10 years old who had a stem cell transplant for acute myeloid leukemia, so the T cells may come from the graft donor.

This clonotype showed up many times. The V and J genes are TRBV20-1 and TRBJ2-7, with TRBD1 as a possible D gene (6 bases). Germline V gene lookup returns CDR1 DFQATT and CDR2 SNEGSKA (reference sequence). V gave up 1 base and J gave up 4 bases, with 20 bases separating them. CDR3 length: 16 amino acids. The CDR3 here is CSARVIDTDSLYEQYF. The CDR3 bases are TGCAGTGCTAGAGTAATCGATACGGACAGCCTTTACGAGCAGTACTTC.

Many counts were recorded for this clonotype. The rearrangement joins TRBV9 to TRBJ2-7; 10 bases line up with TRBD2. CDR1 and CDR2 (germline): SGDLS, YYNGEE. The CDR3 is 14 residues long. The V gene end was trimmed by 0 bases and the J gene end by 4 bases; junction bases not matched to a gene: 1. The CDR3 spells CASSVALAGYEQYF. The CDR3 DNA follows: TGTGCCAGCAGCGTAGCACTAGCGGGATACGAGCAGTACTTC.

This clonotype was observed at least ten times. This chain links TRBV12-3 or TRBV12-4 with TRBJ2-7, with TRBD1 matching 11 bases. J lost 3 bases, V lost 6 bases, and 7 bases had no gene match. There are 15 residues in the CDR3. CDR3 amino acids: CASRETGTGGYEQYV. The CDR3 DNA reads as TGTGCCAGCAGAGAAACCGGGACAGGGGGCTACGAGCAGTACGTC.

This clonotype has a handful of counts. The rearrangement links TRBV20-1 to TRBJ1-2; D is uncertain. CDR3 length: 12 residues. The ends were cut back, 6 bases at V and 6 bases at J, with 14 bases in the middle. Germline CDR1 reads DFQATT; CDR2 reads SNEGSKA (reference sequence). The CDR3 bases are TGCAGTGCCCTAGATAGGGAGGATGGCTACACCTTC. This sequence encodes CSALDREDGYTF.

This clonotype was counted between two and nine times. The chain couples TRBV6-1 to TRBJ2-4; 10 bases are shared with TRBD1. With 8 bases clipped from V and 2 bases from J, the junction kept 3 bases outside the gene matches. This CDR3 is built from 14 residues. Germline-derived CDR1 and CDR2 are MNHNS and SASEGT. This CDR3 is CASAGQGTKNIQYF. The CDR3 region has the DNA TGTGCCAGCGCGGGACAGGGGACCAAAAACATTCAGTACTTC.

In DNA, the CDR3 is TGTGCCAGCAGCTTAGACTTTGCTTACACTGAAGCTTTCTTT. It translates to CASSLDFAYTEAFF. This chain uses TRBV7-2 with TRBJ1-1, with no clear D. There are 14 residues in the CDR3. Germline V gene data show CDR1 as SGHTA and CDR2 as FQGNSA. V lost 1 base and J lost 3, with 9 bases in between.

This clonotype was seen many times. The chain has TRBV5-1 and TRBJ2-1; D is uncertain. Trimming took 0 bases from V and 8 from J, leaving 12 bases between them. The CDR3 consists of 14 residues. Germline loops: CDR1 SGHRS, CDR2 YFSETQ. As DNA, the CDR3 is TGCGCCAGCAGCTTGGTGGCAGGAGTTGATGAGCAGTTCTTC. It is translated as CASSLVAGVDEQFF.

This clonotype was observed a few times. The chain joins TRBV12-3 or TRBV12-4 to TRBJ2-3, with D possibly called TRBD1 or TRBD2 (5 bases each). The CDR3 has 18 residues. V was pared by 4 bases and J by 0 bases, with 20 bases between. Here the CDR3 DNA reads TGTGCCAGCAGTTCTAGCCCGGGGACGGTTACTAGCACAGATACGCAGTATTTT. Translated: CASSSSPGTVTSTDTQYF.

The V call is TRBV20-1, the J call TRBJ2-1, with 8 bases that match TRBD2. Germline loops: CDR1 DFQATT, CDR2 SNEGSKA (reference sequence). This CDR3 is 15 amino acids long. V gave up 3 bases and J gave up 3 bases; unmatched junction bases: 7. In DNA form, the CDR3 reads TGCAGTGCTAGTTGCCCGGGAGGGGGCTACAATGAGCAGTTCTTC. It is translated as CSASCPGGGYNEQFF.

This clonotype was picked up many times. The gene calls are TRBV20-1 and TRBJ2-1, with TRBD2 matching 8 bases. Trimming removed 0 bases from V and 7 bases from J; junction bases left unmatched: 8. CDR1 and CDR2 from the germline V gene are DFQATT and SNEGSKA (reference sequence). The CDR3 is 15 residues long. The CDR3 bases are TGCAGTGCTAGAGATTACGGGAGGGCCGGGAATGAGCAGTTCTTC. Its protein is CSARDYGRAGNEQFF.

This chain uses TRBV4-2 with TRBJ2-1, with a tentative D call TRBD1 (5 bases). The CDR3 has 15 residues. With 0 bases removed from V and 2 bases from J, the gap between germline ends came to 8 bases. Germline-derived CDR1 and CDR2 are LGHNA and YNFKEQ. The CDR3 bases are TGTGCCAGCAGCCAAGACAGGGTAACCTACAATGAGCAGTTCTTC. Its protein is CASSQDRVTYNEQFF.

This clonotype was counted many times. V gene TRBV5-1 combines with J gene TRBJ2-1, with 9 positions matching TRBD1. Germline V gene lookup returns CDR1 SGHRS and CDR2 YFSETQ. CDR3 length equals 23 residues. Losses at the gene ends were 0 bases for V and 0 bases for J; bases not matched to a gene: 22. DNA for the CDR3: TGCGCCAGCAGCTTGGGACCAATCCAACAGGGGGCTTTACGACCGAGCTCCTACAATGAGCAGTTCTTC. It is translated as CASSLGPIQQGALRPSSYNEQFF.

This clonotype was counted many times. The rearrangement links TRBV15 to TRBJ1-3; the D is unclear. From germline, CDR1 is LNHNV and CDR2 YYDKDF (reference sequence). V lost 0 bases and J 4 bases, leaving 13 bases between the germline ends. The CDR3 is made up of 16 amino acids. In DNA, the CDR3 is TGTGCCACCAGCAGAGATTCGAGGGTAGCGGGAAACACCATATATTTT. This sequence encodes CATSRDSRVAGNTIYF.

The chain couples TRBV20-1 to TRBJ2-1, with D uncertain. Deletions cut 1 base from V and 6 bases from J, with 7 bases between. This CDR3 has 12 residues. Germline V lookup: CDR1 DFQATT, CDR2 SNEGSKA (reference sequence). The CDR3 reads CSARGEVNEQFF. CDR3 nucleotides: TGCAGTGCTAGAGGAGAAGTCAATGAGCAGTTCTTC.

This clonotype was recorded many times. V and J are TRBV12-3 or TRBV12-4 and TRBJ1-1, with D perhaps TRBD1 (5 bases). Trimming stripped 6 bases from V and 4 bases from J, with 15 bases between. The CDR3 covers 14 residues. CDR3 sequence reads: CASSPGTVGTEAFF. As DNA, the CDR3 is TGTGCCAGCAGCCCCGGGACGGTTGGCACTGAAGCTTTCTTT.

The rearrangement joins TRBV7-3 to TRBJ1-1; TRBD1 matches at 12 bases. Trimming took 6 bases from V and 4 from J; bases not matched to a gene: 3. This CDR3 has 14 residues. The germline gives CDR1 SGHTA, CDR2 FQGTGA. The chain's CDR3 is CASSRDRGRTEAFF. CDR3 DNA sequence: TGTGCCAGCAGTCGGGACAGGGGGCGCACTGAAGCTTTCTTT.

This clonotype was seen a few times. The rearrangement joins TRBV29-1 to TRBJ2-4; 10 bases match TRBD2. Germline V gene data show CDR1 as SQVTM and CDR2 as ANQGSEA. V lost 0 bases and J lost 16; bases outside the gene matches: 12. This CDR3 is 14 amino acids long. The DNA for the CDR3 is TGCAGCGTTGAAGATCTTCGGGAAGCGGGGGGGCCTTACTTC. Its protein product is CSVEDLREAGGPYF.

This clonotype was observed many times. This rearrangement joins TRBV28 to TRBJ2-7; 11 positions match TRBD2. V lost 2 bases and J lost 3; bases outside the gene matches: 6. The CDR3 consists of 16 residues. Germline CDR1 MDHEN, CDR2 SYDVKM. CDR3 sequence: CASSLQGTSGNYEQYF. The CDR3 DNA sequence: TGTGCCAGCAGTTTACAAGGGACTAGCGGAAACTACGAGCAGTACTTC.

This clonotype was detected only a few times. The chain joins TRBV12-3 or TRBV12-4 to TRBJ2-7; 10 bases agree with TRBD2. This CDR3 contains 13 residues. The J segment lost 6 bases and the V segment lost 6 bases, leaving 5 bases of the junction unmatched. This CDR3 is CASSQRTSGEQYF. CDR3 DNA: TGTGCCAGCAGCCAGCGGACTAGCGGCGAGCAGTACTTC.

This clonotype has a count of ten or more. This sequence joins TRBV7-9 and TRBJ1-1, with a tentative D call TRBD1 (6 bases). With 7 bases removed from V and 3 bases from J, the gap between germline ends came to 18 bases. The germline V gene encodes CDR1 SEHNR and CDR2 FQNEAQ (reference sequence). The CDR3 is 15 residues long. Here the CDR3 reads CASTILTGSDTEAFF. Written as DNA, the CDR3 is TGTGCCAGCACAATACTAACAGGGAGCGACACTGAAGCTTTCTTT.